This note documents a single T cell receptor (beta chain) sequence. What it binds is unknown. This record comes from a study of beta chain features in type 1 diabetes. On the study more broadly: The study found patients and healthy donors alike in age, gender and cell yields.

Of the isolated RNA, all was reverse transcribed, and so the sequenced material was expressed TCRB transcripts. The table came from immunoSEQ multiplex PCR; TCRdb's copy has only in-frame clones and leaves some out. The sample has 300,000 or so clones; approximately 10% are singletons. This CDR3 comprises 15 residues. V was pared by 4 bases and J by 3 bases, with 15 bases between. Germline CDR1 is SEHNR and CDR2 is FQNEAQ (reference sequence). Overall study findings and caveats: Within each of all four CD4+ subsets, Type 1 diabetes patients had TCRB CDR3s that were moderately but significantly shorter.

The receptor was derived from a man aged 25-45 years with type 1 diabetes. Sequencing used central memory CD4+ T cells from blood. The chain links TRBV7-9 to TRBJ1-1; perhaps TRBD1 as D (5 bases). In DNA form, the CDR3 reads TGTGCCAGCAGCTCCAGCAGGGTGGGGGACACTGAAGCTTTCTTT. Translated: CASSSSRVGDTEAFF.